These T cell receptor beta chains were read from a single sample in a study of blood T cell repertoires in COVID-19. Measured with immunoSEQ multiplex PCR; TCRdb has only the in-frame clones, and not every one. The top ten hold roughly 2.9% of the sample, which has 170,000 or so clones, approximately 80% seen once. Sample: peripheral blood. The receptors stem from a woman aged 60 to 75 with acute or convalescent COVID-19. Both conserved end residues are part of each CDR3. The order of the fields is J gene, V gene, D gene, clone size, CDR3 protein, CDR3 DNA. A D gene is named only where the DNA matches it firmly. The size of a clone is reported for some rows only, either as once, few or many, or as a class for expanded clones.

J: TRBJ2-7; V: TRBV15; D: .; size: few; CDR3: CATSIAILDHEQYF; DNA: TGTGCCACCAGCATCGCAATACTAGACCACGAGCAGTACTTC
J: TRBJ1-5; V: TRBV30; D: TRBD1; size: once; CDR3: CAWSVGQGRQPQHF; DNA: TGTGCCTGGAGTGTGGGACAGGGGCGGCAGCCCCAGCATTTT
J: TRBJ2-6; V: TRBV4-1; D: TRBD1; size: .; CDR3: CASSHPGQSSGANVLTF; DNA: TGCGCCAGCAGCCATCCGGGACAGTCCTCTGGGGCCAACGTCCTGACTTTC
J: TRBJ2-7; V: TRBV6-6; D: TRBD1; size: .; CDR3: CASSQTGVHEQYF; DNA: TGTGCCAGCAGCCAGACAGGGGTCCACGAGCAGTACTTC
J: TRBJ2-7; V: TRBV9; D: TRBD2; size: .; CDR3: CASSMGTSGGPYEQYF; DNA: TGTGCCAGCAGCATGGGGACTAGCGGGGGGCCCTACGAGCAGTACTTC
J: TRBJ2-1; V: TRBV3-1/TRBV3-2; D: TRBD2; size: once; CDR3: CASRITSGGSDEQFF; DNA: TGTGCCAGCAGAATTACTAGCGGGGGGAGCGATGAGCAGTTCTTC
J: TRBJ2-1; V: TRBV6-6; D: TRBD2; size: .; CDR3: CASSYPTSGGDNEQFF; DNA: TGTGCCAGCAGTTACCCGACTAGCGGGGGGGACAATGAGCAGTTCTTC
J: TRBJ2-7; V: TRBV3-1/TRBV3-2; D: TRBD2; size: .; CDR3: CASSPVRGERQYF; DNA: TGTGCCAGCAGCCCTGTTCGGGGGGAACGGCAGTACTTC
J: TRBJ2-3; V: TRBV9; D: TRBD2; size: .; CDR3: CASSGRAGGTTDTQYF; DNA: TGTGCCAGCAGCGGTCGAGCGGGGGGAACCACAGATACGCAGTATTTT
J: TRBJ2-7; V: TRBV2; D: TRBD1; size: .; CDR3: CASSGQGRRYEQYF; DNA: TGTGCCAGCAGCGGACAGGGGCGCAGATACGAGCAGTACTTC
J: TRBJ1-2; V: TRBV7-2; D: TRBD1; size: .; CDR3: CASSLLQGTGYTF; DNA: TGTGCCAGCAGCCTATTACAGGGGACTGGCTACACCTTC
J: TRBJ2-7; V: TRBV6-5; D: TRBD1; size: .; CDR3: CASAPGQGWEQYF; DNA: TGTGCCAGCGCCCCCGGACAGGGTTGGGAGCAGTACTTC
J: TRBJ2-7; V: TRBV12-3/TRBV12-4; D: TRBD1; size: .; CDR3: CASSLGQGKYF; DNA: TGTGCCAGCAGTTTAGGACAGGGAAAGTACTTC
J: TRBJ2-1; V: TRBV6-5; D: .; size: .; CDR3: CASSYSRGHNYNEQFF; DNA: TGTGCCAGCAGTTACTCGCGGGGGCACAACTACAATGAGCAGTTCTTC
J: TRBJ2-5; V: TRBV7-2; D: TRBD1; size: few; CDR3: CASSRGQGEETQYF; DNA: TGTGCCAGCAGCCGGGGACAGGGGGAAGAGACCCAGTACTTC
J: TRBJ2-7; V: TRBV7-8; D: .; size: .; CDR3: CASSFSRGSSYEQYF; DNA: TGTGCCAGCAGCTTCTCTCGGGGAAGCTCCTACGAGCAGTACTTC
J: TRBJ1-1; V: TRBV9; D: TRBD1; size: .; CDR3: CASSVYRGEDTEAFF; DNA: TGTGCCAGCAGCGTCTACAGGGGTGAGGACACTGAAGCTTTCTTT
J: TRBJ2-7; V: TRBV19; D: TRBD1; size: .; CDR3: CATSPTGGIYEQYF; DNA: TGTGCCACCTCCCCGACAGGGGGGATTTACGAGCAGTACTTC
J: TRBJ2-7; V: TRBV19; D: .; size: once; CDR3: CASGARGEQYF; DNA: TGTGCCAGTGGAGCTAGGGGCGAGCAGTACTTC
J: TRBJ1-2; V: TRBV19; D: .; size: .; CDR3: CASSPRDTSYGGYTF; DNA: TGTGCCAGTAGTCCCCGGGACACGTCGTACGGGGGCTACACCTTC
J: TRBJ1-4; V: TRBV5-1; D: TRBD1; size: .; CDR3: CASSLDPPGQKNEKLFF; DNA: TGCGCCAGCAGCTTGGACCCCCCGGGACAGAAAAATGAAAAACTGTTTTTT
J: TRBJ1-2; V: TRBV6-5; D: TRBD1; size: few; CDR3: CASRRTGSDYGYTF; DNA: TGTGCCAGCAGGCGGACAGGGAGCGACTATGGCTACACCTTC
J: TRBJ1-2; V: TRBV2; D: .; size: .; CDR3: CASRGQGSIYGYTF; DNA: TGTGCCAGCAGGGGGCAGGGCTCAATCTATGGCTACACCTTC